The clone carrying this T cell receptor (beta chain) was seen repeatedly, ten times or more. This CDR3 spans 12 amino acids. Germline V gives CDR1 ENHRY, CDR2 SYGVKD. Trimming took off 6 bases at V and 0 bases at J, with 6 bases between the two ends. This entry comes from a study of response to subunit inactivated influenza vaccine. TCRdb redid the calling of the RT-PCR reads with MiXCR, one entry per CDR3 protein. The sample lists about 540,000 distinct CDR3 sequences, under 30% occurring once. The data also belong to a second study, concerning T cells expressing NK-cell markers. According to that study: The authors generated TCR beta cDNA through 5'RACE template switching with UMIs. Roughly 6 donors showed dominant NKG2C+ clonotypes comprising roughly 1.0-7.0% of their CD8+ T cells. The CD3+CD56-NKG2C+ fraction of several donors was also led by these clonotypes.

The sequence was obtained from a man between 50 and 59 years old who received an inactivated influenza vaccine. The source was CD4+ T cells sorted from PBMCs, collected about 11 days after vaccination. V is TRBV10-3 and J is TRBJ2-7, with a weak D call TRBD2 (5 bases). The CDR3 DNA sequence: TGTGCCATCAGGGGGAGCTCCTACGAGCAGTACTTC. Residues: CAIRGSSYEQYF.